The clone carrying this T cell receptor (beta chain) was detected once. Its antigen remains unidentified. Here immunoSEQ multiplex PCR was the method, and the copy in TCRdb shows in-frame clones only, minus some. The top ten clones hold around 5.8% of a sample with around 340,000 clones, about nine tenths of them seen once. This sample is part of a study of Ad26.COV2.S vaccination and SARS-CoV-2 variants. The overall study: Enrolled in COV1001, the donor was in the Ad26.COV2.S trial arm, which received the vaccine. Intramuscular Ad26.COV2.S at 5x10^10 or 1x10^11 viral particles. Findings of the study overall: Relative to placebo recipients, vaccine recipients exhibited elevated spike-specific TCR breadth.

As to treatment: approximately 18 received Ad26.COV2.S at low or high dose, single or two shots; a few received placebo; per-sample allocation not given. Following the first vaccine or placebo injection, samples were taken on day 63. The vaccine antigen was prefusion-stabilized Wuhan SARS-CoV-2 spike. The CDR3 is made up of 16 amino acids. CDR1 is SGHTA and CDR2 is FQGNSA in the germline V gene. The V and J ends lost 1 base and 0 bases, in that order; junction bases with no gene match: 3. V is TRBV7-2 and J is TRBJ2-3, with 8 bases lining up with TRBD2. The sequencing here drew on peripheral blood, taken in a trial of Ad26.COV2.S vaccine versus placebo. The clonotype was recovered from a person between 18 and 65 years old who received the Ad26.COV2.S COVID-19 vaccine or a placebo. Here the CDR3 DNA reads TGTGCCAGCAGCTTAGGGGCTAGCGGGAGCACAGATACGCAGTATTTT. Its translation: CASSLGASGSTDTQYF. The entire variable domain, with the rest obtained from reference TRBV7-2 and TRBJ2-3, is as follows: GAGVSQSPSNKVTEKGKDVELRCDPISGHTALYWYRQSLGQGLEFLIYFQGNSAPDKSGLPSDRFSAERTGGSVSTLTIQRTQQEDSAVYLCASSLGASGSTDTQYFGPGTRLTVL.